A single sample gave rise to the 30 T cell receptor beta chains below, sequenced in a study of blood T cells in healthy people across ages. Next came a second PCR, run for about 6 to 11 cycles, which used a sample-barcoded 5' primer along with a J-beta primer mix. MiXCR was run by TCRdb on the 5' RACE reads, yielding one entry per CDR3 protein. The sample lists 700,000 or so distinct CDR3 sequences, approximately 40% occurring once. The material sequenced was blood. The origin of the receptors is a man at least 80 years old in good health.

The V call is TRBV7-3, the J call TRBJ2-7; perhaps TRBD1 as D (5 bases). The DNA matches TRBJ2-5 better at its end, which makes the J call doubtful. This CDR3 is 14 amino acids long. CDR1 is SGHTA, CDR2 FQGTGA, per germline. CDR3 protein: CASSPGRGSETQYF. The CDR3 nucleotides are TGTGCCAGCAGCCCCGGAAGGGGTTCAGAGACCCAGTACTTC.

This rearrangement joins TRBV27 to TRBJ2-5; 13 bases map to TRBD2. The trim removed 5 bases at V and 5 bases at J, leaving 5 bases unmatched. This CDR3 is 15 amino acids long. The germline gives CDR1 MNHEY, CDR2 SMNVEV (reference sequence). In DNA, the CDR3 is TGTGCCAGCAGTCACGGACTAGCGGGAGAGGAGACCCAGTACTTC. Encoded protein: CASSHGLAGEETQYF.

To note about this clonotype: At one boundary the junction diverges from the germline segment, which might be a read error. This chain uses TRBV5-1 with TRBJ2-7; 8 nucleotides line up with TRBD1. The CDR3 totals 14 residues. The germline CDR1 and CDR2 sequences are SGHRS and YFSETQ. The CDR3 sequence: CPSSPGGTSYEQYF. In DNA, the CDR3 is TGCCCCAGCAGTCCAGGGGGCACGTCCTACGAGCAGTACTTC.

This chain joins TRBV28 and TRBJ2-5; 8 nucleotides align to TRBD1. CDR1 and CDR2 (germline): MDHEN, SYDVKM. Trimming took 6 bases from V and 5 from J; bases not matched to a gene: 8. This CDR3 has 14 amino acids. The CDR3 region is CASRPQGAGETQYF. CDR3 bases: TGTGCCAGCAGACCGCAGGGGGCTGGGGAGACCCAGTACTTC. Full variable domain (outside the CDR3, taken from reference TRBV28 and TRBJ2-5): DVKVTQSSRYLVKRTGEKVFLECVQDMDHENMFWYRQDPGLGLRLIYFSYDVKMKEKGDIPEGYSVSREKKERFSLILESASTNQTSMYLCASRPQGAGETQYFGPGTRLLVL.

In its sample, this clonotype was seen many times. This rearrangement joins TRBV7-2 to TRBJ2-7; 8 bases match TRBD1. This CDR3 contains 14 residues. Germline V gene sequence: CDR1 SGHTA, CDR2 FQGNSA. V dropped 3 bases and J dropped 7; count of bases not matched to a gene: 8. CDR3 bases: TGTGCCAGCAGCTTCGGGCAGGGGGCACAAGAGCAGTACTTC. Protein sequence: CASSFGQGAQEQYF. Based on the CDR3 plus reference TRBV7-2 and TRBJ2-7, the full variable domain is GAGVSQSPSNKVTEKGKDVELRCDPISGHTALYWYRQSLGQGLEFLIYFQGNSAPDKSGLPSDRFSAERTGGSVSTLTIQRTQQEDSAVYLCASSFGQGAQEQYFGPGTRLTVT.

This clonotype has at least ten counts. The chain uses TRBV3-1 and TRBJ2-3, with no clear D. The V gene lost 0 bases and the J gene lost 0 bases, with 7 bases spanning the gap. Germline lookup yields CDR1 LGHDT and CDR2 YNNKEL (reference sequence). The CDR3 contains 15 residues. CDR3 sequence: CASSQDRRSTDTQYF. The DNA for the CDR3 is TGTGCCAGCAGCCAAGATAGGCGCAGCACAGATACGCAGTATTTT.

This clonotype was observed a few times. A clone one base away is much larger, so this may be a read error. The rearrangement joins TRBV28 to TRBJ1-2, with 8 bases that match TRBD1. J was trimmed by 3 bases and V by 5 bases; bases with no gene match: 5. Germline lookup yields CDR1 MDHEN and CDR2 SYDVKM. The CDR3 runs to 14 residues. CDR3 coding DNA: TGTGCCAGCAGTGTACGGGACAGGCACTATGGCTACACCTTC. Residues: CASSVRDRHYGYTF.

This clonotype was seen only once. The gene calls are TRBV20-1 and TRBJ2-7; TRBD1 aligns across 7 bases. The CDR3 sequence is 14 residues long. Per the germline V gene, CDR1 is DFQATT and CDR2 is SNEGSKA (reference sequence). V shed 6 bases and J 7 bases; nucleotides not matched to a gene: 15. In nucleotides, the CDR3 is TGCAGTGCGGCACCGACAGGGATCCTTAGGGAGCAGTACTTC. Amino acid sequence: CSAAPTGILREQYF.

This clonotype came up once. The chain joins TRBV3-1 to TRBJ2-5; TRBD2 is a possible D gene (8 bases). Germline V gene data show CDR1 as LGHDT and CDR2 as YNNKEL (reference sequence). This CDR3 spans 16 amino acids. With 7 bases removed from V and 1 base from J, the gap between germline ends came to 19 bases. The CDR3 coding sequence is TGTGCCAGCACCCCAGGGGGAGCGGGGGTCCAAGAGACCCAGTACTTC. It encodes CASTPGGAGVQETQYF.

This chain connects TRBV4-1 to TRBJ2-7; 10 nucleotides line up with TRBD1. CDR3 length: 16 amino acids. V was pared by 3 bases and J by 2 bases, with 7 bases of the junction left unmatched. From germline, CDR1 is MGHRA and CDR2 YSYEKL. CDR3 bases: TGCGCCAGCAGCCACGAGGGACAGGGGATCCCCTACGAGCAGTACTTC. Translation: CASSHEGQGIPYEQYF.

This clonotype came up once. This probably arose from a read error, given a far larger clone one base away. This chain links TRBV7-2 with TRBJ2-5, with D hard to call. From germline, CDR1 is SGHTA and CDR2 FQGNSA. This CDR3 region has 11 residues. The CDR3 protein is CASSLAETQNF. The DNA for the CDR3 is TGTGCCAGCAGCTTAGCAGAGACCCAGAACTTC.

V is TRBV15 and J is TRBJ2-1, with D uncertain. The CDR3 covers 9 residues. V was clipped by 0 bases and J by 13 bases, with 1 base between them. Germline V CDR1 and CDR2: LNHNV, YYDKDF (reference sequence). CDR3 bases: TGTGCCACCAGCAGAGATCAGTTCTTC. This gives the protein CATSRDQFF.

The rearrangement uses TRBV9 and TRBJ2-7; 9 nucleotides align to TRBD1. Germline V CDR1 and CDR2: SGDLS, YYNGEE. J was trimmed by 3 bases and V by 4 bases; bases with no gene match: 5. The CDR3 has 14 amino acids. The CDR3 nucleotides read TGTGCCAGCAGCCCAGGACAGGGGTTCTACGAGCAGTACTTC. Its protein product is CASSPGQGFYEQYF.

The V call is TRBV4-3, the J call TRBJ2-4; 7 positions agree with TRBD1. V was pared by 1 base and J by 13 bases, with 16 bases of the junction left unmatched. Per the germline V gene, CDR1 is LGHNA and CDR2 is YSLEER. This CDR3 is built from 16 residues. The CDR3 nucleotides are TGCGCCAGCAGCCAAGTGGGAAACAGGGGCGGAGAGGCCCAGTACTTC. It yields the protein CASSQVGNRGGEAQYF.

This chain uses TRBV20-1 with TRBJ2-7, with D tentatively TRBD2 (6 bases). CDR1 and CDR2 from the germline V gene are DFQATT and SNEGSKA (reference sequence). The CDR3 extends over 16 amino acids. Trimming left V 1 base short and J 0 bases short, with 16 bases between. The CDR3 sequence: CSARGGRDFGSYEQYF. In DNA, the CDR3 is TGCAGTGCTAGAGGGGGAAGGGACTTCGGCTCCTACGAGCAGTACTTC.

There are a few counts of this clonotype. This chain links TRBV21-1 with TRBJ1-4. TRBV21-1 is noted as a pseudogene. This CDR3 has 17 amino acids. CDR3 nucleotides: TGTGCCAGCAGCAAAGGGCCAAAGAGGGCAACTAATGAAAAACTGTTTTTT. The encoded protein is CASSKGPKRATNEKLFF.

In nucleotides, the CDR3 is TGTGCCAGCAGCTTAGGAGGAGGGTCAATGAGCAATCAGCCCCAGCATTTT. Translation: CASSLGGGSMSNQPQHF. The V and J genes are TRBV7-2 and TRBJ1-5; D remains unclear. The germline V gene has CDR1 SGHTA and CDR2 FQGNSA. The V gene lost 1 base and the J gene lost 1 base, with 14 bases spanning the gap. The CDR3 covers 17 residues.

At least ten counts were recorded for this clonotype. The genes are TRBV29-1 and TRBJ2-1; D unclear. Per the germline V gene, CDR1 is SQVTM and CDR2 is ANQGSEA. V dropped 7 bases and J dropped 10 bases, with 11 bases sitting between them. The CDR3 covers 10 residues. CDR3 nucleotides: TGCAGCGGATTGGTCAGGGAGCAGTTCTTC. This codes for CSGLVREQFF.

The rearrangement uses TRBV4-2 and TRBJ1-1, with 8 bases lining up with TRBD1. Germline CDR1 LGHNA, CDR2 YNFKEQ. CDR3 length: 14 residues. The V gene end was trimmed by 3 bases and the J gene end by 4 bases; junction bases not matched to a gene: 4. CDR3 loop: CASSQGDRGTEAFF. As DNA, the CDR3 is TGTGCCAGCAGCCAGGGCGACAGGGGCACTGAAGCTTTCTTT.

This chain uses TRBV3-1 with TRBJ2-7; tentative D call: TRBD2 (6 bases). Germline lookup yields CDR1 LGHDT and CDR2 YNNKEL (reference sequence). V gave up 6 bases and J gave up 7 bases, with 25 bases separating them. The CDR3 spans 16 residues. CDR3 bases: TGTGCCAGCAGTTATCAACCGGGAGCGCAGGGAAAGGAGCAGTACTTC. Amino acids: CASSYQPGAQGKEQYF.

V gene TRBV6-2 or TRBV6-3 combines with J gene TRBJ2-1, with D perhaps being TRBD1 or TRBD2 (5 bases each). Deletions cut 10 bases from V and 12 bases from J, with 28 bases between. Germline V lookup: CDR1 MNHEY, CDR2 SVGEGT. This CDR3 is built from 15 residues. The CDR3 DNA follows: TGTGCCACAAACCCCGGGGCTGAACAGCCTTGGGGGCAGTTCTTC. It codes for CATNPGAEQPWGQFF.

The chain links TRBV7-2 to TRBJ2-2; D unresolved. This CDR3 spans 12 amino acids. Germline-derived CDR1 and CDR2 are SGHTA and FQGNSA. Trimming removed 8 bases at V and 4 bases at J, with 8 bases between. In DNA, the CDR3 is TGTGCCAGCGGCCCTTTCACCGGGGAGCTGTTTTTT. Protein product: CASGPFTGELFF.

This clonotype was seen ten or more times. The J gene is TRBJ2-7, the V gene TRBV7-2, with 9 nucleotides matching TRBD1. V shed 5 bases and J 6 bases; nucleotides not matched to a gene: 2. CDR3 size: 12 residues. CDR1 and CDR2 (germline): SGHTA, FQGNSA. The CDR3 is CASSRTGVEQYF. The CDR3 DNA sequence: TGTGCCAGCAGCCGGACAGGGGTCGAGCAGTACTTC.

To note about this clonotype: A single base separates this from a much larger clone, so it may be a read error. The DNA for the CDR3 is TGTGCCACCAGTGTGGGACAGTGGATTCGCGGGGAGACCCAGTACTTC. Residues: CATSVGQWIRGETQYF. The chain combines TRBV10-3 with TRBJ2-5, with 7 bases matching TRBD1. CDR3 length: 16 amino acids. CDR1 and CDR2 (germline): ENHRY, SYGVKD.

This clonotype was counted between two and nine times. This chain connects TRBV28 to TRBJ2-5; 8 positions agree with TRBD1. The germline V gene encodes CDR1 MDHEN and CDR2 SYDVKM. The ends lost 5 bases at V and 6 bases at J; junction bases unmatched: 8. The CDR3 has 14 amino acids. The DNA of the CDR3 is TGTGCCAGCAGTAACAGGGGGGCGCAAAAGACCCAGTACTTC. This gives the protein CASSNRGAQKTQYF.

The V gene is TRBV19, the J gene TRBJ2-3; D remains unclear. Germline-derived CDR1 and CDR2 are LNHDA and SQIVND (reference sequence). The length of the CDR3 is 14 residues. V was cut by 1 base and J by 5 bases, with 10 bases left in between. The CDR3 nucleotides are TGTGCCAGTAGTATAGTACAGACATTAGATACGCAGTATTTT. It translates to CASSIVQTLDTQYF.

V is TRBV6-5 and J is TRBJ2-1, with 10 bases identical to TRBD1. CDR3 length equals 15 residues. J gave up 6 bases and V 6 bases, and 8 bases lay outside the gene matches. Looked up from germline, CDR1 is MNHEY and CDR2 is SVGAGI. Here the CDR3 DNA reads TGTGCCAGCAGCTCGACAGGGGGCCGTTCCAATGAGCAGTTCTTC. Translating gives CASSSTGGRSNEQFF.

V and J are TRBV20-1 and TRBJ2-1; TRBD1 might be the D (6 bases). The V gene's germline CDR1 is DFQATT and CDR2 SNEGSKA (reference sequence). Trimming left V 5 bases short and J 7 bases short, with 9 bases between. The CDR3 loop spans 11 amino acids. The chain's CDR3 is CSARQANEQFF. CDR3 bases: TGCAGTGCTCGACAGGCGAATGAGCAGTTCTTC.

This clonotype was seen at least ten times. V and J are TRBV12-3 or TRBV12-4 and TRBJ2-7, with 8 bases that match TRBD2. V lost 7 bases and J lost 4; bases outside the gene matches: 6. The CDR3 consists of 13 residues. CDR3 in amino acids: CASTNRGGYEQYF. DNA for the CDR3: TGTGCCAGCACCAACCGGGGGGGGTACGAGCAGTACTTC.

The chain has TRBV7-2 and TRBJ2-7; D is perhaps TRBD1 or TRBD2 (6 bases each). The CDR3 spans 15 residues. V was cut by 1 base and J by 0 bases, with 10 bases left in between. CDR1 and CDR2 from the germline V gene are SGHTA and FQGNSA. CDR3 in DNA: TGTGCCAGCAGCTTAGAAGGGGGGAGCTCCTACGAGCAGTACTTC. Encoded protein: CASSLEGGSSYEQYF.